Listed below are T cell receptor beta chains from one sample, sequenced in a study of synovial regulatory T cells in juvenile arthritis. The table came from immunoSEQ multiplex PCR; TCRdb's copy has only in-frame clones and leaves some out. This table holds 10,000 or so clones. Material: Treg cells from blood. Receptor source: a donor between 2 and 29 years old with juvenile idiopathic arthritis. The CDR3 runs from the conserved cysteine through the conserved F or W. Clone size is not always given. Where it is, it says once, few, many or a class for expanded clones.

V,J,size,CDR3
TRBV19,TRBJ2-5,.,CASSIVAGGETQYF
TRBV28,TRBJ1-2,.,CASSRGGSGYTF
TRBV5-4,TRBJ2-3,.,CASSVTSTDTQYF
TRBV7-9,TRBJ1-3,.,CASSPSRLISGNTIYF
TRBV28,TRBJ1-2,.,CASQGFGYTF
TRBV12-5,TRBJ1-2,.,CASGLDRVGYTF
TRBV10-2,TRBJ2-7,.,CASRLHGGGSYEQYF
TRBV4-3,TRBJ2-1,.,CASSRSGVRGNEQFF
TRBV5-4,TRBJ2-2,.,CASSSLGPNTGELFF
TRBV19,TRBJ1-1,.,CASSQTGGTEAFF
TRBV5-1,TRBJ1-5,medium-sized,CASSMDSNQPQHF
TRBV6-1,TRBJ2-6,.,CASGFGGLGANVLTF
TRBV4-1,TRBJ1-6,.,CASSQQQVNSPLHF
TRBV21-1,TRBJ2-2,.,CASSKVCGTSAGELFF
TRBV5-1,TRBJ1-2,.,CASSLATGIDYGYTF
TRBV18,TRBJ2-5,medium-sized,CASSGRQGGQETQYF
TRBV6-6,TRBJ1-5,.,CASRPGQGVNQPQHF